These T cell receptor beta chains were read from a single sample in a study of blood T cell repertoires in COVID-19. Libraries were prepared by immunoSEQ multiplex PCR; TCRdb keeps only in-frame clonotypes and omits some of them. This sample has around 42,000 clones; roughly 84% occur once, and the top ten carry more than 9%. Sequencing was done on a sample of peripheral blood. Source of these receptors: a human donor in a cohort sampled during active COVID-19. Both conserved end residues are part of each CDR3. A D gene is named only where the DNA matches it firmly. Clone size is stated in some rows and not others, as once, few, many or a class when expanded.

>TRBV3-1/TRBV3-2|TRBJ2-5|-|14|-
TGTGCCAGCAGCTATGGAGGGAATGGGGAGACCCAGTACTTC
CASSYGGNGETQYF
>TRBV18|TRBJ1-2|TRBD1|14|-
TGTGCCAGCTCAGGTTCGGGACAGGGATCCCTCTACACCTTC
CASSGSGQGSLYTF
>TRBV28|TRBJ1-3|-|17|few
TGTGCCAGCAACTCGGGGAGGACACCACCTCTTGGAAACACCATATATTTT
CASNSGRTPPLGNTIYF
>TRBV19|TRBJ2-2|-|13|-
TGTGCCAGTAGTATCCAAATCACCGGGGAGCTGTTTTTT
CASSIQITGELFF
>TRBV28|TRBJ2-7|TRBD1|15|-
TGTGCCAGCAGCCGCCCCGGGACAGGGTCCTACGAGCAGTACTTC
CASSRPGTGSYEQYF
>TRBV25-1|TRBJ2-2|-|14|-
TGTGCCAGCAGTGTAGGCGGAAACACCGGGGAGCTGTTTTTT
CASSVGGNTGELFF
>TRBV27|TRBJ1-6|-|16|-
TGTGCCAGCAGTTTATCACCCCCCCCAGGCGGGTCACCCCTCCACTTT
CASSLSPPPGGSPLHF
>TRBV6-5|TRBJ1-1|-|11|-
TGTGCCAGCAGACAGAACACTGAAGCTTTCTTT
CASRQNTEAFF
>TRBV5-4|TRBJ1-1|-|16|once
TGTGCCAGCAGCTTGGGGGGATCGGGATTCGGTTCTGAAGCTTTCTTT
CASSLGGSGFGSEAFF
>TRBV30|TRBJ2-3|TRBD1|15|once
TGTGCCTGGAGTGTCACAGGGGCGAGGGCAGATACGCAGTATTTT
CAWSVTGARADTQYF
>TRBV5-1|TRBJ2-3|-|15|once
TGCGCCAGCAGCTTAAAGAGCGGAAGCACAGATACGCAGTATTTT
CASSLKSGSTDTQYF
>TRBV15|TRBJ2-1|-|17|-
TGTGCCACCAGCAGAGGGAGCGCGGGGTTTACCCACAATGAGCAGTTCTTC
CATSRGSAGFTHNEQFF
>TRBV6-6|TRBJ2-1|-|13|-
TGTGCCAGCAGTTACTCGAGCGGGAATGAGCAGTTCTTC
CASSYSSGNEQFF
>TRBV5-6|TRBJ1-2|TRBD1|14|-
TGTGCCAGCAGCCCAGGGGGCCTTCACTATGGCTACACCTTC
CASSPGGLHYGYTF
>TRBV28|TRBJ2-7|TRBD2|19|-
TGTGCCAGCAGTTTACCCCCTCTCCCGGGATGGGACTACCTATACGAGCAGTACTTC
CASSLPPLPGWDYLYEQYF
>TRBV5-1|TRBJ2-1|-|15|-
TGCGCCAGCAGCCCACAACGTGGCGCGGGCAATGAGCAGTTCTTC
CASSPQRGAGNEQFF
>TRBV5-1|TRBJ2-7|TRBD1|16|-
TGCGCCAGCAGCTTTGGCCCCGACAGGGGTGGAAACGAGCAGTACTTC
CASSFGPDRGGNEQYF
>TRBV2|TRBJ1-6|TRBD1|14|-
TGTGCCAGCCATTCGGGACAGGGTAATTCACCCCTCCACTTT
CASHSGQGNSPLHF
>TRBV12-3/TRBV12-4|TRBJ1-2|TRBD1|13|-
TGTGCCAGCAGTTTACACGAGGGGGCTAGCTACACCTTC
CASSLHEGASYTF
>TRBV15|TRBJ2-1|TRBD1|15|-
TGTGCCACCAGCAGACTCAGGGGGTCCTACAATGAGCAGTTCTTC
CATSRLRGSYNEQFF
>TRBV6-2/TRBV6-3|TRBJ2-6|-|18|-
TGTGCCAGCAGCCAACGGGATCTTTTGTTCTCTGGGGCCAACGTCCTGACTTTC
CASSQRDLLFSGANVLTF
>TRBV3-1/TRBV3-2|TRBJ2-2|TRBD1|17|-
TGTGCCAGCAGCCAAGCTCCGATCGGGACAGGGACCGGGGAGCTGTTTTTT
CASSQAPIGTGTGELFF
>TRBV28|TRBJ1-2|TRBD1|14|-
TGTGCCAGCAGTCCAGCTTCGAGGGGGCGCGGCTACACCTTC
CASSPASRGRGYTF
>TRBV5-4|TRBJ1-4|TRBD1|16|-
TGTGCCAGCAGTCCCGGGACAGGGGCAACTAATGAAAAACTGTTTTTT
CASSPGTGATNEKLFF
>TRBV28|TRBJ2-3|TRBD2|15|few
TGTGCCAGCAGTTTACGGGGGGGAGGCACAGATACGCAGTATTTT
CASSLRGGGTDTQYF
>TRBV10-3|TRBJ1-3|-|14|few
TGTGCCATCAGTGAGCCCAGGGGCGGAAACACCATATATTTT
CAISEPRGGNTIYF
>TRBV12-3/TRBV12-4|TRBJ1-1|-|12|-
TGTGCCAGCAGTCACAGATCTCTGGAAGCTTTCTTT
CASSHRSLEAFF
>TRBV9|TRBJ2-2|TRBD2|18|-
TGTGCCAGCAGCGTAGGAGACCTGAGGGTTAGCGGGCCCGGGGAGCTGTTTTTT
CASSVGDLRVSGPGELFF
>TRBV5-4|TRBJ2-2|TRBD2|16|-
TGTGCCAGCAGCTTACAGCGGGGATTGAACACCGGGGAGCTGTTTTTT
CASSLQRGLNTGELFF
>TRBV27|TRBJ1-2|TRBD1|16|-
TGTGCCAGCAGTTCGTTTTCCGGGACAGGTCTTCGGGGCTACACCTTC
CASSSFSGTGLRGYTF
>TRBV7-3|TRBJ2-1|TRBD1|15|once
TGTGCCAGCGCGCCCCAGGGACAGGGGTTTCTTGAGCAGTTCTTC
CASAPQGQGFLEQFF
>TRBV7-3|TRBJ2-7|TRBD2|17|once
TGTGCCAGCAGCTCACTAGCGGGGGGACGCAGCTCCTACGAGCAGTACTTC
CASSSLAGGRSSYEQYF
>TRBV28|TRBJ1-2|-|13|few
TGTGCCACCCACCGGGGCAGGGGTGCCCTCTACACCTTC
CATHRGRGALYTF
>TRBV18|TRBJ2-3|-|14|-
TGTGCCAGCTCAACCGAGCTGGGCGCAGATACGCAGTATTTT
CASSTELGADTQYF
>TRBV28|TRBJ2-3|TRBD1|18|few
TGTGCCAGCAGTCGACGAGAGGCCGACAGGGTTCGCGGAGATACGCAGTATTTT
CASSRREADRVRGDTQYF
>TRBV7-3|TRBJ2-7|TRBD1|14|-
TGTGCCAGCAGCTTAGACAGGGGCACCTACGAGCAGTACTTC
CASSLDRGTYEQYF
>TRBV7-2|TRBJ2-4|-|15|-
TGTGCCAGCAGCTTAAGCGCACTAGCCAAAAACATTCAGTACTTC
CASSLSALAKNIQYF